Following are 14 T cell receptor beta chains from one sample sequenced in a study of cytomegalovirus exposure and HLA in healthy donors. Use of 60 Vbeta and 13 Jbeta primers characterized the PCR. Sequencing was performed with immunoSEQ multiplex PCR; in TCRdb, only in-frame clones are kept and a portion is missing. The table shows some 130,000 clones, with about 80% occurring only once. The sample was PBMCs. The receptors here all came from a human donor in good health.

This chain connects TRBV7-3 to TRBJ2-7, with a possible D match to TRBD1 (6 bases). Between the trimmed V and J ends, which lost 8 bases and 5 bases, there was a span of 16 bases. This CDR3 spans 13 amino acids. CDR1 and CDR2 from the germline V gene are SGHTA and FQGTGA. The CDR3 DNA is TGTGCCAGCTCGAGTTCGGGACAAAACGAGCAGTACTTC. It codes for CASSSSGQNEQYF.

The rearrangement links TRBV7-9 to TRBJ1-2; weak D call: TRBD1 (6 bases). This CDR3 has 15 residues. Germline lookup yields CDR1 SEHNR and CDR2 FQNEAQ (reference sequence). V was clipped by 5 bases and J by 9 bases, with 22 bases between them. Written as DNA, the CDR3 is TGTGCCAGCAGCCCCCCCCCTGGACAGAGGCTTAGCTACACCTTC. Its protein product is CASSPPPGQRLSYTF.

The J gene is TRBJ1-6, the V gene TRBV14; the D gene is possibly TRBD1 (5 bases). Trimming shortened V by 0 bases and J by 1 base, and 10 bases separated the two germline ends. This CDR3 contains 17 residues. The V gene's germline CDR1 is SGHDN and CDR2 FVKESK. CDR3 nucleotides: TGTGCCAGCAGCCAAGATCAGGGAACGTCCTATAATTCACCCCTCCACTTT. This translates into CASSQDQGTSYNSPLHF.

This clone has just one count. J is TRBJ2-2 and V is TRBV27; perhaps TRBD1 as D (5 bases). With 4 bases removed from V and 6 bases from J, the gap between germline ends came to 9 bases. The CDR3 is 13 residues long. Germline lookup yields CDR1 MNHEY and CDR2 SMNVEV (reference sequence). The CDR3, as DNA: TGTGCCAGCAGTTCCTTGGGGCCCGGGGAGCTGTTTTTT. Translating gives CASSSLGPGELFF.

The chain is built from TRBV9 and TRBJ2-1; 10 positions match TRBD2. The CDR3 loop spans 15 amino acids. CDR1 SGDLS and CDR2 YYNGEE come from the germline V gene. V trimming: 3 bases; J trimming: 4 bases; junction bases outside the gene matches: 4. The CDR3 bases are TGTGCCAGCAGCGAGACTAGCGGGTCATACAATGAGCAGTTCTTC. This codes for CASSETSGSYNEQFF.

The chain uses TRBV27 and TRBJ2-7, with 9 bases identical to TRBD1. Trimming removed 8 bases from V and 5 bases from J; junction bases left unmatched: 7. The CDR3 loop spans 13 amino acids. Germline CDR1 is MNHEY and CDR2 is SMNVEV (reference sequence). This CDR3 reads CASSRTGVDEQYF. The CDR3 region has the DNA TGTGCCAGCTCCCGGACAGGGGTGGACGAGCAGTACTTC.

The chain has TRBV7-2 and TRBJ2-3; D possibly corresponds to TRBD2 (7 bases). The CDR3 has 15 residues. Trimming cost V 6 bases and J 2 bases, with 15 bases left between them. Germline V CDR1 and CDR2: SGHTA, FQGNSA. The CDR3 sequence: CASSKGGRTTDTQYF. In DNA form, the CDR3 reads TGTGCCAGCAGTAAGGGGGGGCGGACCACAGATACGCAGTATTTT.

This rearrangement joins TRBV5-4 to TRBJ2-3; 13 bases line up with TRBD2. The CDR3 loop spans 19 amino acids. Trimming took 4 bases from V and 0 from J; bases not matched to a gene: 11. CDR1 is SGHNT, CDR2 YYREEE, per germline (reference sequence). The CDR3 is CASSPRRTSGGASTDTQYF. The CDR3 DNA is TGTGCCAGCAGCCCTCGCCGGACTAGCGGGGGAGCTAGCACAGATACGCAGTATTTT.

This chain connects TRBV7-9 to TRBJ2-1, with 9 bases that match TRBD2. After removal of 1 base from V and 11 bases from J, the junction contained 12 bases not matched to a gene. This CDR3 has 16 amino acids. Germline assignment: CDR1 SEHNR and CDR2 FQNEAQ (reference sequence). CDR3 DNA: TGTGCCAGCAGCTTAGGACTAGCGGCTTACAATCTCCAGCAGTTCTTC. This gives the protein CASSLGLAAYNLQQFF.

This chain links TRBV4-1 with TRBJ2-7, with D possibly matching TRBD1 (6 bases). Germline CDR1 is MGHRA and CDR2 is YSYEKL. Trimming left V 3 bases short and J 4 bases short, with 7 bases between. CDR3 size: 12 residues. Here the CDR3 reads CASSQDSYEQYF. The CDR3 region has the DNA TGCGCCAGCAGCCAGGACAGTTACGAGCAGTACTTC.

CDR3 in amino acids: CASSSSGGWQETQYF. Written as DNA, the CDR3 is TGTGCCAGCAGCTCCTCAGGGGGTTGGCAAGAGACCCAGTACTTC. This rearrangement joins TRBV5-4 to TRBJ2-5, with TRBD1 matching over 7 bases. Germline-derived CDR1 and CDR2 are SGHNT and YYREEE (reference sequence). The ends lost 3 bases at V and 2 bases at J; junction bases unmatched: 7. The CDR3 has 15 amino acids.

V usage is TRBV29-1 and J usage is TRBJ2-7, with D possibly being TRBD1 (6 bases). CDR1 and CDR2 from the germline V gene are SQVTM and ANQGSEA. V lost 4 bases and J 4 bases, leaving 11 bases between the germline ends. The CDR3 runs to 12 residues. The CDR3 nucleotides are TGCAGCGTTGGGGACATAGGGTACGAGCAGTACTTC. Translating gives CSVGDIGYEQYF.

The V and J genes are TRBV2 and TRBJ2-2; perhaps TRBD2 as D (5 bases). Germline V CDR1 and CDR2: SNHLY, FYNNEI. V lost 4 bases to trimming and J lost 5 bases, with 5 bases between them. This CDR3 is built from 12 residues. The CDR3 here is CASSGGTGELFF. The CDR3 nucleotides read TGTGCCAGCAGTGGCGGGACCGGGGAGCTGTTTTTT.

This rearrangement joins TRBV9 to TRBJ1-4; possibly TRBD1 for D (6 bases). The CDR3 is 15 residues long. CDR1 and CDR2 (germline): SGDLS, YYNGEE. Trimming stripped 4 bases from V and 8 bases from J, with 18 bases between. In DNA form, the CDR3 reads TGTGCCAGCAGCCGAAACGGACAGCGAGGGGAAAAACTGTTTTTT. It is translated as CASSRNGQRGEKLFF.